The next 21 T cell receptor beta chains were all read from a single sample in a study of shared clonotypes between healthy human individuals. Clones were read by immunoSEQ multiplex PCR, and TCRdb kept only the in-frame ones, dropping some. The sample lists around 690,000 clones, 90% occurring once. Input material: memory CD8+ T cells from PBMCs. As to subset: CD45RO+ cells pooled with CCR7-negative TemRA cells. These receptors originate from a man between 18 and 29 years old in good health. Some clones in this sample may be carry-over from other donors' samples.

This chain joins TRBV4-2 and TRBJ2-2; no clear D gene. Trimming shortened V by 1 base and J by 0 bases, and 12 bases separated the two germline ends. CDR3 length: 17 residues. The germline V gene encodes CDR1 LGHNA and CDR2 YNFKEQ. Here the CDR3 DNA reads TGTGCCAGCAGCCAAGTGTGGCCAGAAACGAACACCGGGGAGCTGTTTTTT. Protein: CASSQVWPETNTGELFF.

The V call is TRBV28, the J call TRBJ2-1, with TRBD2 matching over 10 bases. The CDR3 runs to 16 residues. CDR1 is MDHEN and CDR2 is SYDVKM in the germline V gene. With 7 bases clipped from V and 7 bases from J, the junction kept 13 bases outside the gene matches. In DNA, the CDR3 is TGTGCCAGCACCAACCCCCTAGCGGGAGTTGATAATGAGCAGTTCTTC. Its protein is CASTNPLAGVDNEQFF. The variable domain in full, with the rest retrieved from reference TRBV28 and TRBJ2-1, is DVKVTQSSRYLVKRTGEKVFLECVQDMDHENMFWYRQDPGLGLRLIYFSYDVKMKEKGDIPEGYSVSREKKERFSLILESASTNQTSMYLCASTNPLAGVDNEQFFGPGTRLTVL.

With regard to this clone: Additional DNA sequences in this sample encode the identical CDR3. The chain couples TRBV7-9 to TRBJ2-7; D is unclear. The ends were cut back, 1 base at V and 0 bases at J, with 7 bases in the middle. CDR1 and CDR2 (germline): SEHNR, FQNEAQ (reference sequence). This CDR3 is 14 amino acids long. CDR3 DNA: TGTGCCAGCAGCTTAGTGGGAAGCTCCTACGAGCAGTACTTC. Translating gives CASSLVGSSYEQYF.

This sequence joins TRBV5-8 and TRBJ2-1; TRBD2 might be the D (6 bases). The V gene's germline CDR1 is SGHTS and CDR2 YDEGEE. This CDR3 region has 14 residues. Trimming pared 9 bases from V and 10 bases from J, leaving 23 bases between. This CDR3 is CATLVLASLREQFF. The CDR3 DNA sequence: TGTGCCACCCTAGTTCTAGCGTCTCTCCGCGAGCAGTTCTTC.

This rearrangement joins TRBV7-6 to TRBJ2-3; 8 nucleotides line up with TRBD1. CDR1 is SGHVS and CDR2 is FNYEAQ in the germline V gene. The CDR3 totals 15 residues. Trimming at V came to 8 bases and at J to 2 bases, leaving 9 bases not matched to a gene. The CDR3 sequence is CASGGQGAATDTQYF. The CDR3 DNA is TGTGCCAGCGGGGGGCAGGGGGCAGCCACAGATACGCAGTATTTT.

The CDR3 spells CASSTRTSVDTQYF. The CDR3 DNA sequence: TGCGCCAGCAGCACCAGGACTAGCGTAGATACGCAGTATTTT. The chain couples TRBV5-1 to TRBJ2-3, with 9 positions matching TRBD2. V was pared by 4 bases and J by 5 bases, with 5 bases of the junction left unmatched. In germline, CDR1 is SGHRS, CDR2 YFSETQ. CDR3 length: 14 amino acids.

This chain links TRBV9 with TRBJ2-2; 8 bases agree with TRBD1. CDR3 size: 17 residues. The junction had 13 bases not matched to a gene; V was cut back by 4 bases and J by 5 bases. Germline lookup yields CDR1 SGDLS and CDR2 YYNGEE. The CDR3 DNA reads as TGTGCCAGCAGCCCCTCGCAGGGGGCGCGGTTGACCGGGGAGCTGTTTTTT. It specifies CASSPSQGARLTGELFF.

The chain couples TRBV7-8 to TRBJ1-3; 8 positions match TRBD1. The length of the CDR3 is 17 residues. Trimming at V came to 0 bases and at J to 5 bases, leaving 9 bases not matched to a gene. CDR1 is SGHVS, CDR2 FQNEAQ, per germline. The CDR3 reads CASSLAIWDRKRNTIYF. CDR3 coding DNA: TGTGCCAGCAGCTTAGCGATTTGGGACAGGAAGAGAAACACCATATATTTT.

CDR3: CASSLGPASTEAFF. The CDR3, as DNA: TGTGCCAGCAGCTTGGGTCCGGCCAGCACTGAAGCTTTCTTT. The chain links TRBV5-5 to TRBJ1-1; D is ambiguous. Trimming took 0 bases from V and 4 from J, leaving 10 bases between them. Germline V gene data show CDR1 as SGHKS and CDR2 as YYEKEE (reference sequence). The CDR3 runs 14 residues. The variable domain in full, completed from reference TRBV5-5 and TRBJ1-1, reads DAGVTQSPTHLIKTRGQQVTLRCSPISGHKSVSWYQQVLGQGPQFIFQYYEKEERGRGNFPDRFSARQFPNYSSELNVNALLLGDSALYLCASSLGPASTEAFFGQGTRLTVV.

This clone was detected once. The chain carries TRBV28 and TRBJ1-2; the D is unclear. Germline lookup yields CDR1 MDHEN and CDR2 SYDVKM. Trimming cost V 2 bases and J 7 bases, with 17 bases left between them. The CDR3 length is 15 residues. CDR3: CASSLGADPTSGYTF. The CDR3 nucleotides read TGTGCCAGCAGTTTAGGAGCGGACCCTACTAGTGGCTACACCTTC.

The CDR3 coding sequence is TGTGCCAGCAGCTCTACACCGGGGAGGTATAGCAATCAGCCCCAGCATTTT. Protein: CASSSTPGRYSNQPQHF. The V call is TRBV5-4, the J call TRBJ1-5; D gene ambiguous. The CDR3 totals 17 residues. Germline-derived CDR1 and CDR2 are SGHNT and YYREEE (reference sequence). V lost 3 bases and J 0 bases, leaving 16 bases between the germline ends.

The rearrangement uses TRBV7-9 and TRBJ2-7, with D tentatively TRBD2 (6 bases). V lost 2 bases and J lost 0, with 11 bases in between. Per the germline V gene, CDR1 is SEHNR and CDR2 is FQNEAQ (reference sequence). This CDR3 region has 15 residues. CDR3 loop: CASSLLAPSSYEQYF. The CDR3 DNA reads TGTGCCAGCAGCTTACTAGCGCCGAGCTCCTACGAGCAGTACTTC.

V and J are TRBV13 and TRBJ1-3; 10 bases fit TRBD1. V lost 0 bases, J lost 2 bases, and 13 bases stayed unmatched. The CDR3 has 20 amino acids. Germline V gene lookup returns CDR1 PRHDT and CDR2 FYEKMQ (reference sequence). The CDR3 nucleotides read TGTGCCAGCAGCTTAGGCCCGGAGACAGGGGGCTTCCCCACTGGAAACACCATATATTTT. This gives the protein CASSLGPETGGFPTGNTIYF.

The gene calls are TRBV27 and TRBJ2-7, with 8 bases fitting TRBD2. The CDR3 runs to 15 residues. CDR1 is MNHEY, CDR2 SMNVEV, per germline (reference sequence). J lost 2 bases, V lost 5 bases, and 8 bases had no gene match. The CDR3 nucleotides read TGTGCCAGCAGTGATACTAGCGGATGGACCTACGAGCAGTACTTC. Translating gives CASSDTSGWTYEQYF.

This sequence joins TRBV27 and TRBJ1-5, with no clear D. The CDR3 spans 16 residues. CDR1 is MNHEY and CDR2 is SMNVEV in the germline V gene (reference sequence). V dropped 5 bases and J dropped 3 bases, with 17 bases sitting between them. The CDR3 DNA is TGTGCCAGCAGTCCCTCCCGGGGAGAGAACAATCAGCCCCAGCATTTT. Protein product: CASSPSRGENNQPQHF.

The rearrangement uses TRBV9 and TRBJ1-5, with a possible D match to TRBD1 (5 bases). CDR3 length equals 12 residues. CDR1 and CDR2 (germline): SGDLS, YYNGEE. Between the trimmed V and J ends, which lost 3 bases and 5 bases, there was a span of 6 bases. In DNA form, the CDR3 reads TGTGCCAGCAGCGCGGGGGATCAGCCCCAGCATTTT. Protein: CASSAGDQPQHF.

The V gene is TRBV6-9, the J gene TRBJ1-5; D ambiguous. This CDR3 is 14 amino acids long. V lost 0 bases and J 2 bases, leaving 5 bases between the germline ends. Per the germline V gene, CDR1 is MNHGY and CDR2 is SVAAGI. CDR3 in DNA: TGTGCCAGCAGTTATTCGGTCGGCAATCAGCCCCAGCATTTT. This translates into CASSYSVGNQPQHF.

The rearrangement uses TRBV5-1 and TRBJ2-1; D is undetermined. V dropped 0 bases and J dropped 6 bases, with 10 bases sitting between them. Germline V CDR1 and CDR2: SGHRS, YFSETQ. The CDR3 sequence is 14 residues long. CDR3 loop: CASSLGLITNEQFF. The CDR3 DNA follows: TGCGCCAGCAGCTTGGGACTTATCACCAATGAGCAGTTCTTC.

This sequence joins TRBV7-8 and TRBJ2-7, with 9 bases matching TRBD2. The CDR3 consists of 15 residues. CDR1 is SGHVS and CDR2 is FQNEAQ in the germline V gene. The V gene end was trimmed by 1 base and the J gene end by 3 bases; junction bases not matched to a gene: 4. CDR3 nucleotides: TGTGCCAGCAGCTTAGGACTAGCGGTGAACTACGAGCAGTACTTC. Translated: CASSLGLAVNYEQYF.

The V gene is TRBV27, the J gene TRBJ2-1; 15 bases align to TRBD2. V shed 4 bases and J 9 bases; nucleotides not matched to a gene: 7. Germline CDR1 MNHEY, CDR2 SMNVEV (reference sequence). This CDR3 has 16 amino acids. The CDR3: CASSSGTSGRRREQFF. The CDR3 DNA reads as TGTGCCAGCAGTTCAGGGACTAGCGGGAGGAGGCGTGAGCAGTTCTTC.

This clone was seen more than once but under ten times. The chain combines TRBV29-1 with TRBJ2-7; 10 bases fit TRBD1. V shed 7 bases, J shed 4 bases, and the junction held 7 bases outside the gene matches. Germline values: CDR1 SQVTM, CDR2 ANQGSEA. The CDR3 loop spans 13 amino acids. The chain's CDR3 is CSAMGQGLYEQYF. The CDR3 DNA follows: TGCAGCGCGATGGGACAGGGGTTGTACGAGCAGTACTTC.